This T cell receptor (beta chain) was observed in a study of T-cell reconstitution after alpha-beta-depleted transplantation in children. Unique molecular identifiers were used in preparing the TCRbeta library. Each CDR3 protein gets one entry after TCRdb re-called the PCR reads with MiXCR. The sample yields hundreds of thousands of distinct CDR3 sequences, over 10% seen once. Germline V gene data show CDR1 as SGHAT and CDR2 as FQNNGV. V lost 4 bases, J lost 6 bases, and 24 bases lay in between. The CDR3 extends over 17 amino acids. Sequencing used PBMCs, mostly from graft donor cells, obtained 360 days after TCRalphabeta/CD19-depleted stem cell transplant. This rearrangement joins TRBV11-2 to TRBJ1-2; D not certain. This sequence was found in a male patient younger than 18 who had a stem cell transplant for acute myeloid leukemia, so the T cells may come from the graft donor. The CDR3 DNA follows: TGTGCCAGCAGCTCCCTTGCGTTACGACGACGTCTGGATGGCTACACCTTC. It yields the protein CASSSLALRRRLDGYTF.